These 5 T cell receptor beta chains came from one sample sequenced in a study of naive and memory T cell subsets. Points from the study as a whole: Naive repertoires, especially CD8, held a few larger clonotypes, possibly memory cells re-expressing CD45RA.

These TCRs' antigens remain unknown. Two oligonucleotides, mixed equimolar, formed the beta constant-region primer covering TRBC1 and TRBC2. Ligated cDNA was amplified by four rounds of PCR with nested alpha and beta constant-region primers and SP2. Using its own MiXCR run on the UMI-ligation and nested PCR reads, TCRdb lists one record per CDR3 protein. The table includes over 110,000 distinct CDR3 sequences, approximately 20% detected once. The specimen sequenced was naive CD8+ T cells from blood. The source of these receptors is a human donor in good health.

In its sample, this clonotype was seen a few times. This rearrangement joins TRBV12-3 or TRBV12-4 to TRBJ2-1; 7 nucleotides agree with TRBD1. Losses at the gene ends were 5 bases for V and 1 base for J; bases not matched to a gene: 8. CDR3 length equals 16 residues. CDR3 protein: CASSGFRDRSYNEQFF. The CDR3 nucleotides read TGTGCCAGCAGTGGGTTTCGGGACAGATCCTACAATGAGCAGTTCTTC.

V usage is TRBV4-1 and J usage is TRBJ1-1; 9 nucleotides line up with TRBD1. This CDR3 region has 15 residues. After removal of 4 bases from V and 2 bases from J, the junction contained 5 bases not matched to a gene. Germline values: CDR1 MGHRA, CDR2 YSYEKL. The CDR3, as DNA: TGCGCCAGCAGCCCTAAACAGGGGGCTAACACTGAAGCTTTCTTT. It yields the protein CASSPKQGANTEAFF.

This clonotype showed up just a few times. The rearrangement links TRBV12-3 or TRBV12-4 to TRBJ2-1; 10 nucleotides match TRBD2. This CDR3 is built from 14 residues. V trimming: 3 bases; J trimming: 7 bases; junction bases outside the gene matches: 3. The CDR3 nucleotides are TGTGCCAGCAGTTTTAGCGGGAGGACTAATGAGCAGTTCTTC. Translating gives CASSFSGRTNEQFF.

The chain couples TRBV12-3 or TRBV12-4 to TRBJ2-1; a possible D gene is TRBD2 (5 bases). This CDR3 is built from 16 residues. Trimming removed 7 bases from V and 4 bases from J, with 20 bases in between. CDR3 region: CASTPDPRAGYNEQFF. CDR3 coding DNA: TGTGCCAGCACTCCCGACCCCCGCGCGGGTTACAATGAGCAGTTCTTC.

This clonotype is a singleton in its sample. CDR3 protein: CASSLVGLYEQYF. CDR3 DNA: TGTGCCAGCAGCTTGGTCGGCCTCTACGAGCAGTACTTC. V gene TRBV5-6 combines with J gene TRBJ2-7; D call uncertain. This CDR3 has 13 residues. In germline, CDR1 is SGHDT, CDR2 YYEEEE. Trimming took off 0 bases at V and 3 bases at J, with 7 bases between the two ends.